This T cell receptor (beta chain) came from a study of Graves' ophthalmopathy and Graves' hyperthyroidism. Ten or more counts support this clonotype. As the template, RNA transcripts were used to amplify TCR beta CDR3 regions. The first round was an RT-PCR with HTBI primers, and the second round was a multiplex PCR. TCRdb analysed the multiplex PCR reads with MiXCR anew, one entry per CDR3 protein. The sample includes 300,000 to 450,000 distinct CDR3 sequences, 17% seen only once; the top ten take roughly 2.4%. Germline V CDR1 and CDR2: SGHVS, FNYEAQ. The CDR3 contains 20 residues. V was pared by 3 bases and J by 1 base, with 18 bases of the junction left unmatched.

This sequence originates from an adult woman with stable Graves' hyperthyroidism. Sequencing was performed on peripheral blood. The chain links TRBV7-6 to TRBJ2-5; TRBD1 matches at 9 bases. The CDR3 DNA reads as TGTGCCAGCAGCTTGGGGAGCGGTTGGACAGGGGATTCCCCCCAAGAGACCCAGTACTTC. Translation gives CASSLGSGWTGDSPQETQYF.